The source of this TCR beta chain is a study of T cells in Graves' hyperthyroidism and ophthalmopathy. Overall study results and limits: For ophthalmopathy, model prediction preceded onset by a median approximately 6 months.

RNA transcripts yielded amplified TCR beta CDR3 regions. The study used the HTBI primer set for a first-round RT-PCR of the TCR CDR3. TCRdb redid the calling of the multiplex PCR reads with MiXCR, one entry per CDR3 protein. Among 370,000 or so distinct CDR3 sequences listed, around 25% were seen once. Germline V gene data show CDR1 as SGHRS and CDR2 as YFSETQ. The V gene end was trimmed by 5 bases and the J gene end by 5 bases; junction bases not matched to a gene: 7. The CDR3 is 14 amino acids. This clonotype showed up many times. Its antigen is not identified. This rearrangement joins TRBV5-1 to TRBJ1-1, with 9 bases that match TRBD1. The sequence came from a man aged 50 or older with Graves' hyperthyroidism. Sequenced material: blood. The CDR3 spells CASSRTGVETEAFF. The CDR3 DNA is TGCGCCAGCAGTCGGACAGGGGTGGAAACTGAAGCTTTCTTT.